The source of this T cell receptor beta chain is a study of blood T cells in healthy people across ages. Together with a sample-barcoded 5' primer, a J-beta primer mix was included in a second PCR lasting about 6 to 11 cycles. TCRdb re-called the 5' RACE reads through MiXCR, storing one row per CDR3 protein. The sample shows about 1,600,000 distinct CDR3 sequences, 40% to 50% of them seen only once. After removal of 5 bases from V and 5 bases from J, the junction contained 6 bases not matched to a gene. The CDR3 sequence is 14 residues long. The TCR originated in a woman aged 18-29 years in good health. Sample: blood. The rearrangement joins TRBV12-3 or TRBV12-4 to TRBJ2-5, with 9 bases lining up with TRBD1. CDR3 sequence reads: CASSTGTGRETQYF. CDR3 DNA: TGTGCCAGCAGTACCGGGACAGGGCGGGAGACCCAGTACTTC.